This TCR beta chain was found in a study of T cell responses to AZD1222 COVID-19 vaccine (dated by TCRdb to 2020 to 2023). Describing the broader study: A total of just over 230 trial participants underwent TCR sequencing, of whom 200 to 220 received two doses of AZD1222 and 26 received two doses of the MenACWY control vaccine. Trial participants were enrolled into age subgroups of 18-55, 56-69 and 70-plus years, which contained 148, 28 and 57 TCR-sequenced participants, respectively. Broad study findings and their caveats: The whole spike protein was spanned by vaccine-associated CD4 TCRs, and dominant responses were seen in regions 160-218 and 743-854. Conclusions about previously exposed vaccinees are limited because only five to seven AZD1222 recipients were SARS-CoV-2 seropositive at baseline. In the small 56-69-year group, the increase in depth fell short of significance, most likely because of low power. Because no day 14 peak-response samples were available, the repertoires could be characterized only after the peak T cell response. Nearly half of unique spike-specific TCRs reportedly recognized epitopes outside regions mutated in the B.1.351 and B.1.1.7 variants. After two AZD1222 doses, spike-specific TCR breadth and depth were significantly higher than at day 0 and than in MenACWY recipients. Participants were mostly white British, with more females than males. The authors suggested clonal diversity may have been underestimated.

The time point label on this specimen signifies: about 28 days (+/-7) after the second vaccine dose. AZD1222 recipients whose second dose came at about 4 weeks and those whose second dose came at about 12 weeks were combined into one group, since spike-specific TCR depth and breadth did not differ between the two schedules. The vaccinee samples were drawn from two UK trials, COV001 and COV002, one of which was a single-blind randomized controlled phase 2/3 trial testing AZD1222 (ChAdOx1 nCoV-19) in healthy adults. For TCRbeta chain sequencing, PBMC samples from trial participants were taken at day 0 and at day 28 after the second dose. The CDR3 covers 15 residues, taking in both the cysteine and the phenylalanine. CDR3 DNA is the only sequence kept; it has 45 bases, read in frame from the first base. The junction carries 20 bases between V and J, which are trimmed by 7 bases and 7 bases respectively. CDR1 and CDR2 were assigned from the germline V gene as MNHEY and SVGAGI.

Comment on this clone: Its cognate antigen has yet to be identified. Base qualities are not at hand, and no much larger clone is one base apart.

The CDR3 regions of human TCRbeta chains were subjected to immunosequencing. Concerning the study's data processing: TCRs in the repertoires were matched against a reference library of SARS-CoV-2-specific TCRs that had been generated with the MIRA antigen-specificity platform. Breadth was defined as the fraction of unique TCRs that were SARS-CoV-2-associated, and depth was defined as the fraction of total T cells that were SARS-CoV-2-associated. Using the MIRA data, every spike-specific TCR was mapped to the spike region that the TCR reacted to and assigned to either a CD4 or a CD8 class. Log10-transformed breadth and depth values were compared by one-way ANOVA with Sidak's multiple comparisons tests. TCRdb's version of the immuneACCESS table is confined to in-frame rearrangements and falls short of the full clone set. An unresolved V gene accounts for under half of the shortfall where checked; the remainder is of unknown origin. The V and J calls and clone size come from that table; D and trimming were worked out from the DNA. The sample records 150,000 to 200,000 clones, around 92% of which are singletons. About 1.1% of the sample goes to the ten largest clones.

This TCR was sampled from an adult who received the AZD1222 COVID-19 vaccine. The sequence joins TRBV6-5 to TRBJ1-5; TRBD1 is possibly the D segment (5 matching bases). The specimen comprised peripheral blood, sampled 28 days after the second AZD1222 dose. The nucleotide sequence reads TGTGCCAGCACGCGGGCGGGGGGATGGGGACAGCCCCAGCATTTT. This gives the protein CASTRAGGWGQPQHF.